This passage covers 32 T cell receptor beta chains from one sample sequenced in a study of identical twins. Each CDR3 protein is one row after TCRdb ran MiXCR on the 5' RACE reads. The data contain around 250,000 distinct CDR3 sequences, 9.5% to 15% of them seen just once; the ten biggest clones take up more than 3.5%. These data were likewise used in another study, on yellow fever vaccine responses in identical twins.

Sequencing input: memory (CD45RO+) T cells sorted from blood. The receptors here all came from a woman younger than 30 in good health.

This clonotype has only a few counts. The CDR3 nucleotides are TGTGCCAGCAGCCGATGGAGGAATTCGTTAGATTTGGAGACCCAGTACTTC. This codes for CASSRWRNSLDLETQYF. The chain joins TRBV28 to TRBJ2-5; perhaps TRBD2 as D (5 bases). Germline loops: CDR1 MDHEN, CDR2 SYDVKM. The germline V and J ends were trimmed by 6 bases and 5 bases, with 25 bases remaining between them. The CDR3 extends over 17 amino acids.

This clonotype has at least ten counts. The chain uses TRBV7-6 and TRBJ2-5, with 11 bases fitting TRBD1. The CDR3 consists of 15 residues. Germline values: CDR1 SGHVS, CDR2 FNYEAQ. The V and J ends lost 5 bases and 5 bases, in that order; junction bases with no gene match: 7. The CDR3 loop reads CASSKDRGLLETQYF. CDR3 sequence (DNA): TGTGCCAGCAGCAAGGACAGGGGGCTTTTGGAGACCCAGTACTTC.

Only a few counts were recorded for this clonotype. The CDR3 loop is CASSPTWTGGSNQPQHF. The CDR3 coding sequence is TGCGCCAGCAGCCCCACATGGACAGGGGGCAGCAATCAGCCCCAGCATTTT. V gene TRBV4-3 combines with J gene TRBJ1-5; 11 nucleotides match TRBD1. The V segment lost 4 bases and the J segment 1 base; nucleotides outside the gene matches: 6. The CDR3 runs to 17 residues. The germline CDR1 and CDR2 sequences are LGHNA and YSLEER.

V usage is TRBV6-1 and J usage is TRBJ2-7; D is perhaps TRBD2 (6 bases). Between the trimmed V and J ends, which lost 1 base and 2 bases, there was a span of 12 bases. The CDR3 is made up of 15 amino acids. Germline loops: CDR1 MNHNS, CDR2 SASEGT. The CDR3 loop is CASSEVAGSTYEQYF. DNA of the CDR3: TGTGCCAGCAGTGAAGTGGCGGGGTCGACCTACGAGCAGTACTTC.

This clonotype came up a few times. This sequence joins TRBV20-1 and TRBJ2-1, with 9 nucleotides matching TRBD1. This CDR3 is 15 amino acids long. Trimming cost V 6 bases and J 12 bases; bases outside gene matches: 18. Germline assignment: CDR1 DFQATT and CDR2 SNEGSKA (reference sequence). This chain's CDR3 is CSAEVSGQGARGQFF. Here the CDR3 DNA reads TGCAGTGCCGAAGTATCGGGACAGGGCGCTAGGGGGCAGTTCTTC.

This clonotype was recorded many times. The chain employs TRBV29-1 and TRBJ2-7; 7 bases map to TRBD1. This CDR3 has 13 residues. CDR1 SQVTM and CDR2 ANQGSEA come from the germline V gene. Losses at the gene ends were 7 bases for V and 2 bases for J; bases not matched to a gene: 8. CDR3 loop: CSAGDREPYEQYF. CDR3 bases: TGCAGCGCAGGAGACAGGGAGCCCTACGAGCAGTACTTC.

The table lists this clonotype with many counts. V usage is TRBV5-1 and J usage is TRBJ2-7, with a weak D call TRBD1 (6 bases). The germline gives CDR1 SGHRS, CDR2 YFSETQ. Trimming pared 6 bases from V and 1 base from J, leaving 14 bases between. The CDR3 covers 14 residues. CDR3 amino acids: CASTPGTSSYEQYF. The CDR3 DNA reads TGCGCCAGCACCCCAGGGACATCGTCCTACGAGCAGTACTTC.

V usage is TRBV6-1 and J usage is TRBJ1-6; the D is unclear. V was shortened by 2 bases and J by 7 bases, with 9 bases between the two germline ends. Germline CDR1 reads MNHNS; CDR2 reads SASEGT. The CDR3 has 14 residues. CDR3 in amino acids: CASSERAENSPLHF. As DNA, the CDR3 is TGTGCCAGCAGTGAAAGGGCAGAAAATTCACCCCTCCACTTT.

This clonotype was detected only a few times. The chain carries TRBV5-1 and TRBJ2-7, with a tentative D call TRBD1 (6 bases). This CDR3 spans 13 amino acids. Per the germline V gene, CDR1 is SGHRS and CDR2 is YFSETQ. Trimming took 0 bases from V and 7 from J, leaving 11 bases between them. The CDR3 nucleotides are TGCGCCAGCAGCTTGGTACAGGGTTCGGAGCAGTACTTC. The encoded protein is CASSLVQGSEQYF.

This chain joins TRBV7-2 and TRBJ1-1; the D gene is possibly TRBD1 (6 bases). Germline lookup yields CDR1 SGHTA and CDR2 FQGNSA. The CDR3 length is 14 residues. The V gene lost 6 bases and the J gene lost 1 base, with 12 bases spanning the gap. The CDR3 DNA reads as TGTGCCAGCAGAATGGGACACGCGAACACTGAAGCTTTCTTT. Amino acids: CASRMGHANTEAFF.

This clonotype was seen many times. The genes are TRBV5-1 and TRBJ2-2; D unclear. Trimming shortened V by 3 bases and J by 4 bases, and 7 bases separated the two germline ends. The CDR3 loop spans 13 amino acids. Per germline, CDR1 SGHRS and CDR2 YFSETQ. The CDR3 reads CASSSSVTGELFF. Here the CDR3 DNA reads TGCGCCAGCAGCTCGTCAGTCACCGGGGAGCTGTTTTTT.

The chain couples TRBV20-1 to TRBJ2-7; D ambiguous. The germline V and J ends were trimmed by 2 bases and 3 bases, with 2 bases remaining between them. The CDR3 extends over 10 amino acids. The V gene's germline CDR1 is DFQATT and CDR2 SNEGSKA (reference sequence). CDR3 region: CSARHYEQYF. Written as DNA, the CDR3 is TGCAGTGCTAGACACTACGAGCAGTACTTC.

This clonotype was observed a handful of times. The rearrangement links TRBV11-2 to TRBJ1-1, with a possible D match to TRBD1 (6 bases). The CDR3 is 16 amino acids. Germline values: CDR1 SGHAT, CDR2 FQNNGV. V was trimmed by 1 base and J by 1 base, leaving 13 bases between them. The CDR3 loop is CASSLVGGRGNTEAFF. The CDR3 DNA reads as TGTGCCAGCAGCTTAGTAGGGGGGCGCGGGAACACTGAAGCTTTCTTT.

This sequence joins TRBV29-1 and TRBJ2-3; D possibly corresponds to TRBD1 (5 bases). The V and J ends lost 5 bases and 4 bases respectively, with 7 bases between them. The germline CDR1 and CDR2 sequences are SQVTM and ANQGSEA. The CDR3 has 11 residues. CDR3 residues: CSVTTADTQYF. For the CDR3, the DNA is TGCAGCGTTACGACAGCAGATACGCAGTATTTT.

This clonotype was observed at least ten times. The chain recombines TRBV7-2 with TRBJ2-3; either TRBD1 or TRBD2 may fit D (5 bases each). This CDR3 has 15 amino acids. V gave up 3 bases and J gave up 9 bases, with 19 bases separating them. In germline, CDR1 is SGHTA, CDR2 FQGNSA. The CDR3 spells CASSFLGRSRDTQYF. For the CDR3, the DNA is TGTGCCAGCAGCTTCTTAGGACGGTCAAGGGACACGCAGTATTTT.

The chain recombines TRBV24-1 with TRBJ2-5; no clear D gene. The germline V and J ends were trimmed by 5 bases and 5 bases, with 11 bases remaining between them. Per germline, CDR1 KGHDR and CDR2 SFDVKD. This CDR3 is 13 amino acids long. The CDR3 DNA follows: TGTGCCACCAGTGTGCTGGGCTACGAGACCCAGTACTTC. It encodes CATSVLGYETQYF.

This clonotype was observed a few times. The J gene is TRBJ2-2, the V gene TRBV29-1, with 9 bases aligning to TRBD1. Germline trimming cut 5 bases from V and 8 bases from J; bases unmatched to any gene: 3. The CDR3 totals 12 residues. The V gene's germline CDR1 is SQVTM and CDR2 ANQGSEA. The DNA for the CDR3 is TGCAGCGTTAGGACAGGGGCAGGGGAGCTGTTTTTT. Its protein product is CSVRTGAGELFF.

The chain carries TRBV4-3 and TRBJ2-7, with 12 bases lining up with TRBD2. Per the germline V gene, CDR1 is LGHNA and CDR2 is YSLEER. This CDR3 is 15 amino acids long. The V and J ends lost 4 bases and 4 bases, in that order; junction bases with no gene match: 5. CDR3: CASSRRTSGNYEQYF. DNA for the CDR3: TGCGCCAGCAGCCGCCGGACTAGCGGGAATTACGAGCAGTACTTC.

V gene TRBV6-1 combines with J gene TRBJ2-2; 8 nucleotides line up with TRBD2. V dropped 7 bases and J dropped 6; count of bases not matched to a gene: 10. The germline gives CDR1 MNHNS, CDR2 SASEGT. This CDR3 region has 15 residues. The CDR3 bases are TGTGCCAGCACCGAAAAAGTCGGGGGGGCCGGGGAGCTGTTTTTT. Translation gives CASTEKVGGAGELFF.

This clonotype has a handful of counts. The V call is TRBV11-1, the J call TRBJ1-1; D remains unclear. This CDR3 contains 16 residues. The germline V gene encodes CDR1 SGHAT and CDR2 FQDESV (reference sequence). Trimming left V 8 bases short and J 4 bases short, with 23 bases between. Here the CDR3 DNA reads TGTGCCAGCCGCAAGAAGGTGGGAGTCGGGAGCACTGAAGCTTTCTTT. It yields the protein CASRKKVGVGSTEAFF.

This rearrangement joins TRBV19 to TRBJ2-3; D remains ambiguous. V shed 3 bases and J shed 1 base, with 11 bases lying between them. The V gene's germline CDR1 is LNHDA and CDR2 SQIVND (reference sequence). There are 15 residues in the CDR3. The CDR3 is CASSITLRGTDTQYF. The CDR3, as DNA: TGTGCCAGTAGTATTACCCTCCGCGGCACAGATACGCAGTATTTT.

This clonotype was recorded a few times. The V call is TRBV15, the J call TRBJ2-1; D gene unclear. From germline, CDR1 is LNHNV and CDR2 YYDKDF (reference sequence). The CDR3 contains 11 residues. Trimming removed 3 bases from V and 9 bases from J, with 6 bases in between. CDR3 DNA sequence: TGTGCCACCAGCAGGGCAATTGAGCAGTTCTTC. Translation gives CATSRAIEQFF.

This clonotype was seen a handful of times. The rearrangement joins TRBV7-9 to TRBJ2-1; 11 bases are a match to TRBD2. CDR3 length equals 14 residues. V trimming: 2 bases; J trimming: 9 bases; junction bases outside the gene matches: 3. CDR1 is SEHNR, CDR2 FQNEAQ, per germline (reference sequence). The CDR3: CASSLTGTSGEQFF. CDR3 DNA: TGTGCCAGCAGCTTAACCGGGACTAGCGGTGAGCAGTTCTTC.

The chain links TRBV6-5 to TRBJ2-1, with TRBD1 as a possible D gene (5 bases). V lost 5 bases to trimming and J lost 9 bases, with 8 bases between them. Germline values: CDR1 MNHEY, CDR2 SVGAGI. The CDR3 spans 11 residues. The CDR3 DNA follows: TGTGCCAGCAGTGACAGTGGTGAGCAGTTCTTC. Its translation: CASSDSGEQFF.

This clonotype came up a few times. The chain employs TRBV6-6 and TRBJ2-7, with 9 bases matching TRBD1. Germline V gives CDR1 MNHNY, CDR2 SVGAGI (reference sequence). V shed 6 bases, J shed 10 bases, and the junction held 7 bases outside the gene matches. The CDR3 consists of 12 residues. The CDR3 reads CASSQGQGYQYF. The CDR3 region has the DNA TGTGCCAGCAGCCAGGGACAGGGTTACCAGTACTTC.

The chain employs TRBV10-3 and TRBJ2-7, with 9 positions matching TRBD1. The CDR3 contains 14 residues. The V gene's germline CDR1 is ENHRY and CDR2 SYGVKD. V lost 11 bases and J lost 4; bases outside the gene matches: 12. The CDR3 protein is CAARTGVSLYEQYF. The CDR3 DNA reads as TGTGCCGCCAGGACAGGGGTTTCATTGTACGAGCAGTACTTC.

This clonotype was counted only a few times. This chain uses TRBV18 with TRBJ2-6; D is perhaps TRBD1 or TRBD2 (5 bases each). The CDR3 contains 16 residues. Germline CDR1 KGHSH, CDR2 LQKENI. Between the trimmed V and J ends, which lost 4 bases and 2 bases, there was a span of 12 bases. In DNA, the CDR3 is TGTGCCAGCTCACGTCCGCAGGGACCTGGGGCCAACGTCCTGACTTTC. It encodes CASSRPQGPGANVLTF. The complete variable domain, with remaining parts taken from reference TRBV18 and TRBJ2-6, reads NAGVMQNPRHLVRRRGQEARLRCSPMKGHSHVYWYRQLPEEGLKFMVYLQKENIIDESGMPKERFSAEFPKEGPSILRIQQVVRGDSAAYFCASSRPQGPGANVLTFGAGSRLTVL.

This clonotype was seen repeatedly, ten times or more. V gene TRBV28 combines with J gene TRBJ2-5, with TRBD2 as a possible D gene (6 bases). Germline V gene lookup returns CDR1 MDHEN and CDR2 SYDVKM. The length of the CDR3 is 13 residues. Trimming removed 8 bases at V and 4 bases at J, with 14 bases between. CDR3 residues: CASLNGGGETQYF. Written as DNA, the CDR3 is TGTGCCAGCTTGAACGGGGGAGGAGAGACCCAGTACTTC.

This clonotype was observed a few times. The chain has TRBV20-1 and TRBJ2-5; TRBD2 matches 11 bases. The CDR3 covers 16 residues. V lost 3 bases and J lost 1; bases outside the gene matches: 7. The germline V gene encodes CDR1 DFQATT and CDR2 SNEGSKA (reference sequence). CDR3 protein: CSASLAGGTLQETQYF. Written as DNA, the CDR3 is TGCAGTGCTAGTCTAGCGGGGGGAACTCTCCAAGAGACCCAGTACTTC.

V and J are TRBV4-2 and TRBJ2-5, with D tentatively TRBD1 (6 bases). Trimming shortened V by 0 bases and J by 0 bases, and 14 bases separated the two germline ends. This CDR3 contains 17 residues. Germline CDR1 is LGHNA and CDR2 is YNFKEQ. The CDR3 sequence is CASSQDGGLAYQETQYF. The CDR3 DNA sequence: TGTGCCAGCAGCCAAGATGGGGGCTTAGCGTACCAAGAGACCCAGTACTTC.

This clonotype was counted a few times. The rearrangement uses TRBV24-1 and TRBJ1-1; D may be TRBD1 (5 bases). Germline-derived CDR1 and CDR2 are KGHDR and SFDVKD. The CDR3 sequence is 15 residues long. Trimming pared 1 base from V and 4 bases from J, leaving 12 bases between. This CDR3 is CATSDFPGRRTEAFF. The CDR3 nucleotides read TGTGCCACCAGTGATTTCCCAGGGCGGCGCACTGAAGCTTTCTTT.

This clonotype was seen only a few times. This chain uses TRBV9 with TRBJ2-5; 7 nucleotides align to TRBD1. The germline V gene encodes CDR1 SGDLS and CDR2 YYNGEE. V shed 0 bases and J 1 base; nucleotides not matched to a gene: 6. The length of the CDR3 is 16 residues. DNA for the CDR3: TGTGCCAGCAGCGTAGGATCATGGGACAGCCAAGAGACCCAGTACTTC. Translated, it gives CASSVGSWDSQETQYF.